This T cell receptor beta chain was retrieved from a study of T-cell reconstitution after alpha-beta-depleted transplantation in children. General observations from the study: Where some patients showed high TCRbeta diversity at day 60, it came from recipient T cells and thymic progenitors that had survived. Roughly two months post-transplant, alpha-beta T cells reportedly originated from several hundred graft clones that had expanded. The main origin of T-cell counts and diversity one year after transplant was newly produced T cells.

Many counts were recorded for this clonotype. What it recognizes is unknown. Preparation of the TCRbeta library was carried out with unique molecular identifiers. TCRdb independently ran MiXCR on the PCR reads; one entry per CDR3 protein. Of some 600,000 distinct CDR3 sequences in the sample, approximately 12% were seen once. This TCR came from a male patient between 5 and 17 years old who had a stem cell transplant for acute myeloid leukemia, so the T cells may come from the graft donor. The material sequenced was PBMCs, mostly from graft donor cells, taken 360 days after TCRalphabeta/CD19-depleted stem cell transplant.

CDR3 nucleotide sequence: TGCAGTGCTAGAGCGGGTAGCGGGAGCCTGGGCTCCTACGAGCAGTACTTC. Translation: CSARAGSGSLGSYEQYF. The V and J genes are TRBV20-1 and TRBJ2-7; the match to TRBD2 covers 9 bases. Germline trimming cut 1 base from V and 0 bases from J; bases unmatched to any gene: 10. Germline V gene lookup returns CDR1 DFQATT and CDR2 SNEGSKA (reference sequence). The CDR3 length is 17 residues.